This TCR beta chain was captured in a study of shared clonotypes between healthy human individuals. Some clones are missing from TCRdb's copy, which holds only in-frame ones; the method was immunoSEQ multiplex PCR. The table includes 2 million to 2.5 million clones, 85% to 95% detected once. V was pared by 3 bases and J by 3 bases, with 4 bases of the junction left unmatched. CDR1 is SGHTA and CDR2 is FQGTGA in the germline V gene. There are 15 residues in the CDR3. The source is a man in his late teens or twenties in good health. Some clones in this sample may be carry-over from other donors' samples. Sequencing was carried out using naive CD4+ T cells from PBMCs. The subset here: CD45RA+ positively selected. The V gene is TRBV7-3, the J gene TRBJ2-7; TRBD2 matches at 11 bases. CDR3 bases: TGTGCCAGCAGCTTGGGACTAGCGGCACTCTACGAGCAGTACTTC. Its protein product is CASSLGLAALYEQYF.